A single sample is the source of the 7 T cell receptor beta chains below, sequenced in a study of blood T cell repertoires in COVID-19. Profiling relied on immunoSEQ multiplex PCR, and the TCRdb table lists in-frame clones only, not all of them. The repertoire holds some 220,000 clones, with roughly 84% as singletons. The sample consisted of peripheral blood. The source of these receptors is a middle-aged man who had recovered from COVID-19.

CDR3 amino acids: CASRPGVSNQPQHF. The CDR3 DNA reads TGTGCCAGCCGTCCAGGGGTGAGCAATCAGCCCCAGCATTTT. This chain connects TRBV27 to TRBJ1-5, with D perhaps TRBD1 (6 bases). The CDR3 runs 14 residues. The germline CDR1 and CDR2 sequences are MNHEY and SMNVEV (reference sequence). V shed 8 bases and J shed 1 base, with 12 bases lying between them.

In DNA form, the CDR3 reads TGTGCCAGCAGATCCGGGACAGGGATGGGAGGCTCTGAAGCTTTCTTT. This sequence encodes CASRSGTGMGGSEAFF. The chain uses TRBV5-6 and TRBJ1-1, with TRBD1 identical over 9 bases. V trimming: 5 bases; J trimming: 6 bases; junction bases outside the gene matches: 14. Germline-derived CDR1 and CDR2 are SGHDT and YYEEEE. CDR3 length equals 16 residues.

The chain's CDR3 is CASSSPSGVGSYEQYF. For the CDR3, the DNA is TGTGCCAGCAGTTCCCCCTCGGGGGTAGGGTCCTACGAGCAGTACTTC. The chain links TRBV6-5 to TRBJ2-7; a possible D gene is TRBD2 (6 bases). The germline gives CDR1 MNHEY, CDR2 SVGAGI. The V end was cut by 4 bases, the J end by 1 base, with 17 bases between. CDR3 length equals 16 residues.

The chain is built from TRBV18 and TRBJ2-2, with D perhaps matching TRBD2 (6 bases). V shed 2 bases and J shed 6 bases, with 19 bases lying between them. The V gene's germline CDR1 is KGHSH and CDR2 LQKENI. This CDR3 is built from 17 residues. The CDR3, as DNA: TGTGCCAGCTCACCATTCTCCGGGGGAGTGGTGGCCGGGGAGCTGTTTTTT. Translating it yields CASSPFSGGVVAGELFF.

J is TRBJ2-5 and V is TRBV6-5; 9 nucleotides align to TRBD1. The germline V gene encodes CDR1 MNHEY and CDR2 SVGAGI. Germline trimming cut 6 bases from V and 1 base from J; bases unmatched to any gene: 6. The CDR3 has 15 amino acids. The CDR3 DNA reads TGTGCCAGCAGGGGACAGGGAACACCCCAAGAGACCCAGTACTTC. This sequence encodes CASRGQGTPQETQYF.

The rearrangement uses TRBV3-1 (or the pseudogene TRBV3-2) and TRBJ2-7; tentatively, D is TRBD1 (5 bases). Germline lookup yields CDR1 LGHDT and CDR2 YNNKEL (reference sequence). Trimming took 2 bases from V and 3 from J, leaving 11 bases between them. CDR3 length: 14 amino acids. DNA of the CDR3: TGTGCCAGCAGCCAAAACTCAGGGCGCTACGAGCAGTACTTC. Encoded protein: CASSQNSGRYEQYF.

The chain is built from TRBV14 and TRBJ2-7; maybe TRBD2 (5 bases). The CDR3 extends over 17 amino acids. Germline assignment: CDR1 SGHDN and CDR2 FVKESK. Trimming removed 4 bases at V and 0 bases at J, with 19 bases between. CDR3 bases: TGTGCCAGCAGCCCTCAACTAGTGACACACCGCTCCTACGAGCAGTACTTC. Amino acid sequence: CASSPQLVTHRSYEQYF.